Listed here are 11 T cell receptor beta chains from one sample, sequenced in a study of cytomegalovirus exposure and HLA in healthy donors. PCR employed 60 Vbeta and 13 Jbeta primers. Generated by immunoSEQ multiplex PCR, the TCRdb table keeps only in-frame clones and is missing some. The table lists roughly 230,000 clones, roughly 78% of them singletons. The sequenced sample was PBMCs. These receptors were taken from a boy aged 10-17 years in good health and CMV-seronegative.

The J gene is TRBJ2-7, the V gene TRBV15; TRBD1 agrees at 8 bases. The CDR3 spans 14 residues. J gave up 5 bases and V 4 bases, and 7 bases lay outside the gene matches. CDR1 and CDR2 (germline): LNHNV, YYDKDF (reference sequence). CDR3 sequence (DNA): TGTGCCACCAGCATGGACAGGGCGCAACACGAGCAGTACTTC. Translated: CATSMDRAQHEQYF.

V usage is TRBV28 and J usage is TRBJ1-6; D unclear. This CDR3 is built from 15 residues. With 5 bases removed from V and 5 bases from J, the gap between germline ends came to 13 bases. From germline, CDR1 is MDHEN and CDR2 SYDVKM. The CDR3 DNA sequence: TGTGCCAGCAGTCCCGGTGGTGCTGATAATTCACCCCTCCACTTT. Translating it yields CASSPGGADNSPLHF. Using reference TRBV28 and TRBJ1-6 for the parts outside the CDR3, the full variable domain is DVKVTQSSRYLVKRTGEKVFLECVQDMDHENMFWYRQDPGLGLRLIYFSYDVKMKEKGDIPEGYSVSREKKERFSLILESASTNQTSMYLCASSPGGADNSPLHFGNGTRLTVT.

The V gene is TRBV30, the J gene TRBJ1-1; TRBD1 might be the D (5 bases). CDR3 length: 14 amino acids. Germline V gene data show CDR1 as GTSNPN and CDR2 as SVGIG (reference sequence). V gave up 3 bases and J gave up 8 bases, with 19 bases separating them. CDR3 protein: CAWRSLGTVGEAFF. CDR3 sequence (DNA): TGTGCCTGGAGATCCCTCGGGACTGTGGGGGAAGCTTTCTTT.

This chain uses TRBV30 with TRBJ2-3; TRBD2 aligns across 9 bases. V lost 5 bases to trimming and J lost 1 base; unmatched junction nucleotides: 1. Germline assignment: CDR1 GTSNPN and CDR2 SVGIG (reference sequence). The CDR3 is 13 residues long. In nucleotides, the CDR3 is TGTGCCTGGGAGCGGGGGGGCACAGATACGCAGTATTTT. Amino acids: CAWERGGTDTQYF.

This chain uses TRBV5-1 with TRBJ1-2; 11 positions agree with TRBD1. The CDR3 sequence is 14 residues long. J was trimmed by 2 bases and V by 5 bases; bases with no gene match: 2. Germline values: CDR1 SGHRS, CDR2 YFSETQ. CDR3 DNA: TGCGCCAGCAGAGGACAGGGGGCAAACTATGGCTACACCTTC. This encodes CASRGQGANYGYTF.

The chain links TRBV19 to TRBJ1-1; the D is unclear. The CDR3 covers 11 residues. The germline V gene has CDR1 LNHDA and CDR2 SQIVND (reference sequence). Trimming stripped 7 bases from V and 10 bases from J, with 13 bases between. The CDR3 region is CASIPQIGAFF. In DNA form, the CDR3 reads TGTGCCAGTATCCCCCAGATTGGAGCTTTCTTT.

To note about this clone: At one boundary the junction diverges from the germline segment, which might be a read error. CDR3 coding DNA: TGCGCCAGCAGCCCCCGGGGGTGCGGCAAGAGGAACTTC. Its protein product is CASSPRGCGKRNF. The V call is TRBV10-1, the J call TRBJ2-5; tentative D call: TRBD2 (6 bases). This CDR3 has 13 amino acids. Germline values: CDR1 WNHNN, CDR2 SYGVQD (reference sequence).

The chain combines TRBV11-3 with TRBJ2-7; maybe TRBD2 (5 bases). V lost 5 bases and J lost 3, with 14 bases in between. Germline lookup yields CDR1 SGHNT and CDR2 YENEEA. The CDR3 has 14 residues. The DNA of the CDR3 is TGTGCCAGCAGCCGCCTACTAGAGAACTACGAGCAGTACTTC. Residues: CASSRLLENYEQYF. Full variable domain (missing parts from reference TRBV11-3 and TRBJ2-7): EAGVVQSPRYKIIEKKQPVAFWCNPISGHNTLYWYLQNLGQGPELLIRYENEEAVDDSQLPKDRFSAERLKGVDSTLKIQPAELGDSAVYLCASSRLLENYEQYFGPGTRLTVT.

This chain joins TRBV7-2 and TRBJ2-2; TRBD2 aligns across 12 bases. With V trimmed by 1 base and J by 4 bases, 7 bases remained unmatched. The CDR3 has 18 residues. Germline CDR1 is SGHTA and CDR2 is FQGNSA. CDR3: CASSLVPTSGRFTGELFF. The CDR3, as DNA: TGTGCCAGCAGCTTAGTTCCAACTAGCGGGAGGTTCACCGGGGAGCTGTTTTTT.

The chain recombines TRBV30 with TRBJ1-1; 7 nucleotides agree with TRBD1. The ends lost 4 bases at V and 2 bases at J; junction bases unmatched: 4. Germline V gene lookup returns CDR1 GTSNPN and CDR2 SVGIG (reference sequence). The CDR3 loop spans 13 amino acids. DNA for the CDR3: TGTGCCTGGAAAGGACAGGTCAACACTGAAGCTTTCTTT. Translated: CAWKGQVNTEAFF.

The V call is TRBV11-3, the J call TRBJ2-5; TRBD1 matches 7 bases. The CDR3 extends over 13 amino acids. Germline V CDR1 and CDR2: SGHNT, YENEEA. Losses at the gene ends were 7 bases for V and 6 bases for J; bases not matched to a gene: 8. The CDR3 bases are TGTGCCAGCAACTTGGGACAGAAACAGACCCAGTACTTC. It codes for CASNLGQKQTQYF.